Listed here are 10 T cell receptor beta chains from one sample, sequenced in a study of blood T cell repertoires in COVID-19. TCRdb's copy holds only in-frame clones and misses some; the assay was immunoSEQ multiplex PCR. Seen here are approximately 310,000 clones, around nine tenths observed once, and the top ten hold approximately 5.2%. The sample taken for sequencing was PBMCs or T cells enriched from blood (not recorded which). These receptors all come from a man in his sixties who had recovered from COVID-19.

The chain employs TRBV5-1 and TRBJ2-7; D possibly corresponds to TRBD2 (6 bases). This CDR3 has 15 residues. The ends were cut back, 4 bases at V and 0 bases at J, with 14 bases in the middle. From germline, CDR1 is SGHRS and CDR2 YFSETQ. This CDR3 is CASSDQAGLSYEQYF. In nucleotides, the CDR3 is TGCGCCAGCAGCGACCAAGCGGGCCTCTCCTACGAGCAGTACTTC.

A single count supports this clone. The chain has TRBV28 and TRBJ1-1, with 8 nucleotides matching TRBD1. Germline V gene data show CDR1 as MDHEN and CDR2 as SYDVKM. This CDR3 spans 16 amino acids. The V segment lost 6 bases and the J segment 0 bases; nucleotides outside the gene matches: 9. The CDR3 loop reads CASSVDRGLMNTEAFF. CDR3 DNA: TGTGCCAGCAGCGTTGACAGGGGCTTAATGAACACTGAAGCTTTCTTT.

The V gene is TRBV19, the J gene TRBJ1-5, with 8 bases lining up with TRBD1. In germline, CDR1 is LNHDA, CDR2 SQIVND (reference sequence). Unmatched junction bases numbered 8, after V lost 8 bases and J lost 2 bases. The CDR3 runs to 15 residues. The CDR3 DNA follows: TGTGCCAGTGGGGGGACAGGACTGGGCAATCAGCCCCAGCATTTT. It yields the protein CASGGTGLGNQPQHF.

The rearrangement links TRBV9 to TRBJ2-1; D is uncertain. Deletions cut 6 bases from V and 3 bases from J, with 16 bases between. The CDR3 loop spans 15 amino acids. CDR1 is SGDLS and CDR2 is YYNGEE in the germline V gene. CDR3: CASTMGPQIYNEQFF. CDR3 bases: TGTGCCAGCACAATGGGCCCACAAATCTACAATGAGCAGTTCTTC.

The V call is TRBV7-8, the J call TRBJ2-7, with D possibly matching TRBD1 (6 bases). This CDR3 spans 13 amino acids. Per the germline V gene, CDR1 is SGHVS and CDR2 is FQNEAQ. Trimming took off 3 bases at V and 4 bases at J, with 10 bases between the two ends. The CDR3, as DNA: TGTGCCAGCAGCTTCACGGACAGTTACGAGCAGTACTTC. The encoded protein is CASSFTDSYEQYF.

V gene TRBV5-1 combines with J gene TRBJ1-4; D is uncertain. Germline CDR1 and CDR2: SGHRS and YFSETQ. The CDR3 totals 15 residues. Trimming pared 2 bases from V and 7 bases from J, leaving 15 bases between. This CDR3 is CASSLQPFGSEKLFF. The CDR3, as DNA: TGCGCCAGCAGCTTACAGCCATTCGGGAGTGAAAAACTGTTTTTT.

The sample holds one count of this clone. This sequence joins TRBV10-3 and TRBJ2-2, with D possibly being TRBD2 (6 bases). CDR3 length: 15 amino acids. Per the germline V gene, CDR1 is ENHRY and CDR2 is SYGVKD. Trimming left V 3 bases short and J 3 bases short, with 11 bases between. The CDR3, as DNA: TGTGCCATCAGTGACCGGGAGCGGTACACCGGGGAGCTGTTTTTT. This gives the protein CAISDRERYTGELFF.

The chain joins TRBV19 to TRBJ2-1; TRBD1 matches at 9 bases. Germline CDR1 LNHDA, CDR2 SQIVND (reference sequence). Trimming at V came to 8 bases and at J to 4 bases, leaving 9 bases not matched to a gene. The CDR3 is made up of 15 amino acids. This chain's CDR3 is CASHNPGTGYNEQFF. CDR3 DNA: TGTGCCAGTCACAACCCGGGGACAGGGTACAATGAGCAGTTCTTC.

This clone was seen once. V is TRBV5-3 and J is TRBJ1-2; no clear D gene. TRBV5-3 is reported as an ORF; its role is uncertain. CDR3 length: 14 amino acids. Between the trimmed V and J ends, which lost 0 bases and 6 bases, there was a span of 12 bases. The CDR3 DNA is TGTGCCAGAAGCTTGGTGTCTTCCCGGGATGGCTACACCTTC. Translated, it gives CARSLVSSRDGYTF.

The J gene is TRBJ2-2, the V gene TRBV13; 13 nucleotides agree with TRBD2. The CDR3 is 17 residues long. With 5 bases clipped from V and 5 bases from J, the junction kept 8 bases outside the gene matches. CDR1 is PRHDT and CDR2 is FYEKMQ in the germline V gene (reference sequence). The CDR3 region has the DNA TGTGCCAGCAGCCCGGGACTAGCGGGATTTTGGACCGGGGAGCTGTTTTTT. As protein: CASSPGLAGFWTGELFF.